One sample yielded the 2 T cell receptor beta chains listed below, sequenced in a study of cytomegalovirus exposure and HLA in healthy donors. The PCR was carried out with 60 Vbeta primers and 13 Jbeta primers. Only in-frame clones appear in the TCRdb table, and some are missing; sequencing was by immunoSEQ multiplex PCR. The sample yields 93,000 or so clones, roughly three quarters seen once. Material for sequencing was PBMCs. The receptors come from a woman between 18 and 29 years old in good health and CMV-seropositive.

The chain uses TRBV25-1 and TRBJ1-5; D gene ambiguous. V lost 3 bases, J lost 1 base, and 7 bases lay in between. The germline V gene has CDR1 MGHDK and CDR2 SYGVNS. CDR3 length: 14 amino acids. The CDR3 spells CASSERKSNQPQHF. The CDR3 bases are TGTGCCAGCAGTGAGCGTAAAAGCAATCAGCCCCAGCATTTT.

The chain recombines TRBV11-3 with TRBJ2-6, with 8 bases identical to TRBD1. Germline V gives CDR1 SGHNT, CDR2 YENEEA. CDR3 length: 18 amino acids. V shed 5 bases, J shed 0 bases, and the junction held 9 bases outside the gene matches. The CDR3 reads CASSPAGTGYSGANVLTF. For the CDR3, the DNA is TGTGCCAGCAGCCCCGCCGGGACAGGATACTCTGGGGCCAACGTCCTGACTTTC.